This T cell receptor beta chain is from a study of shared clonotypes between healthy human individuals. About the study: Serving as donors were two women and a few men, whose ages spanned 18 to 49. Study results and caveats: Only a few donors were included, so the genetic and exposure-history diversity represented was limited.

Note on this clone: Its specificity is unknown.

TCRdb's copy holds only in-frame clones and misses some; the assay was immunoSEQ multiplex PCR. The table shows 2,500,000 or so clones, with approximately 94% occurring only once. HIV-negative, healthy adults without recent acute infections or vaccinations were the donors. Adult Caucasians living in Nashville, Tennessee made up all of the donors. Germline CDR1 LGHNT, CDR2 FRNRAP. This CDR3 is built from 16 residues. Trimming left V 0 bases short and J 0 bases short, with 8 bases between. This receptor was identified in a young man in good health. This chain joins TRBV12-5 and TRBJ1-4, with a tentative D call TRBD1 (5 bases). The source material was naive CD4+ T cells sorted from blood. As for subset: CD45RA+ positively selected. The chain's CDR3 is CASGLVTGATNEKLFF. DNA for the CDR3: TGTGCTAGTGGTTTGGTCACAGGCGCAACTAATGAAAAACTGTTTTTT.